This T cell receptor beta chain was identified in a study of molecular identifiers for immune sequencing clone quantification. About this clonotype: The conserved phenylalanine or tryptophan normally closing the CDR3 is absent here, so this likely arose from a read error.

Germline V lookup: CDR1 SGHDT, CDR2 YYEEEE. The length of the CDR3 is 16 residues. Trimming at V came to 4 bases and at J to 12 bases, leaving 19 bases not matched to a gene. A single record per CDR3 protein comes from TCRdb applying MiXCR to the PCR reads. The top ten hold about 0.75% of the sample, which has about half a million distinct CDR3 sequences, 25% seen once. Sequencing was done on a sample of naive CD8+ T cells from blood, with Jurkat cell RNA spiked in. Subset in this sample: FACS-sorted CD8+CD4-CCR7+CD45RA+ naive T cells. This TCR was recovered from a human donor in good health. Some libraries in this study had Jurkat cell RNA spiked in. The rearrangement joins TRBV5-6 to TRBJ1-5; 7 bases match TRBD1. Here the CDR3 reads CASSHGVQGPMERQHV. CDR3 sequence (DNA): TGTGCCAGCAGCCATGGGGTACAGGGGCCTATGGAGCGCCAGCATGTT.